This T cell receptor beta chain was sequenced in a study of blood T cell repertoires in COVID-19. Overall study: Italy, Spain and the United States were the sources of the convalescent and acute COVID-19 samples.

As processed by the authors: How many nucleated cells were present was estimated from reference gene primer amplification. TCRdb keeps only in-frame clones here, not all; method: immunoSEQ multiplex PCR. D and trimming were read from the DNA, whereas the V and J calls and clone size are those reported in that table. Of some 20,000 clones listed, roughly 90% are singletons. The CDR3 has 17 residues. V shed 1 base, J shed 4 bases, and the junction held 11 bases outside the gene matches. The germline V gene has CDR1 LNHDA and CDR2 SQIVND (reference sequence). This TCR was recovered from a woman aged 55 to 70 with active COVID-19. Source material: peripheral blood. The chain joins TRBV19 to TRBJ2-5; 8 bases match TRBD2. The CDR3 loop is CASSIVGAGVVRETQYF. For the CDR3, the DNA is TGTGCCAGTAGTATAGTTGGAGCGGGGGTCGTACGAGAGACCCAGTACTTC.